These 30 T cell receptor beta chains were all obtained from the same sample, sequenced in a study of blood T cells in healthy people across ages. A second roughly 7 to 12 cycle PCR used barcoded and J-beta primers. TCRdb passed the 5' RACE reads through MiXCR, listing each CDR3 protein once. Found here are about 1.4 million distinct CDR3 sequences, approximately 59% of them singletons; the top ten hold over 5%. Sequenced input: blood. These receptors all come from a man between 18 and 35 years old in good health.

This clonotype was recorded only once. The V and J genes are TRBV15 and TRBJ1-1; D gene ambiguous. The CDR3 spans 13 residues. CDR1 and CDR2 (germline): LNHNV, YYDKDF (reference sequence). V lost 3 bases and J lost 6, with 11 bases in between. Here the CDR3 DNA reads TGTGCCACCAGCAGGCTCCCGGGGTCTGAAGCTTTCTTT. Protein: CATSRLPGSEAFF.

The genes are TRBV28 and TRBJ1-2, with D uncertain. The CDR3 covers 15 residues. The germline V gene has CDR1 MDHEN and CDR2 SYDVKM. Between the trimmed V and J ends, which lost 4 bases and 1 base, there was a span of 13 bases. The CDR3 here is CASSSPPGDNYGYTF. The DNA of the CDR3 is TGTGCCAGCAGTTCCCCCCCCGGGGATAACTATGGCTACACCTTC.

The rearrangement joins TRBV10-3 to TRBJ2-3; 7 nucleotides align to TRBD2. CDR3 length: 14 amino acids. Germline V gene sequence: CDR1 ENHRY, CDR2 SYGVKD. After removal of 8 bases from V and 0 bases from J, the junction contained 5 bases not matched to a gene. CDR3 sequence (DNA): TGTGCCATCTGGCCGGGACTAAGCACAGATACGCAGTATTTT. Amino acid sequence: CAIWPGLSTDTQYF.

In its sample, this clonotype was seen once. This chain links TRBV3-1 with TRBJ2-7; D ambiguous. V was shortened by 0 bases and J by 6 bases, with 9 bases between the two germline ends. Germline V gene lookup returns CDR1 LGHDT and CDR2 YNNKEL (reference sequence). CDR3 length equals 13 residues. Here the CDR3 DNA reads TGTGCCAGCAGCCAAGATAGAAGGACCGAGCAGTACTTC. Its protein product is CASSQDRRTEQYF.

This clonotype appeared a few times. V is TRBV9 and J is TRBJ1-5; no clear D gene. Trimming cost V 2 bases and J 0 bases, with 9 bases left between them. The CDR3 extends over 15 amino acids. CDR1 and CDR2 from the germline V gene are SGDLS and YYNGEE. For the CDR3, the DNA is TGTGCCAGCAGCGTCGGCCAAAATAGCAATCAGCCCCAGCATTTT. Its translation: CASSVGQNSNQPQHF.

This sequence joins TRBV5-1 and TRBJ1-1; D is possibly TRBD1 (6 bases). V was cut by 0 bases and J by 0 bases, with 15 bases left in between. The CDR3 spans 17 residues. Germline CDR1 and CDR2: SGHRS and YFSETQ. CDR3 in amino acids: CASSLGIGQNMNTEAFF. In nucleotides, the CDR3 is TGCGCCAGCAGCTTGGGTATCGGACAGAATATGAACACTGAAGCTTTCTTT.

The rearrangement uses TRBV11-2 and TRBJ2-2; D gene unclear. This CDR3 has 15 residues. The germline CDR1 and CDR2 sequences are SGHAT and FQNNGV. V lost 0 bases to trimming and J lost 2 bases, with 7 bases between them. This CDR3 is CASSLDIGNTGELFF. DNA for the CDR3: TGTGCCAGCAGCTTAGATATTGGAAACACCGGGGAGCTGTTTTTT.

The chain joins TRBV6-2 or TRBV6-3 to TRBJ1-2; maybe TRBD1 (5 bases). The germline CDR1 and CDR2 sequences are MNHEY and SVGEGT. Trimming shortened V by 5 bases and J by 4 bases, and 17 bases separated the two germline ends. This CDR3 has 15 amino acids. The CDR3, as DNA: TGTGCCAGCAGTCACGACGCCAGACAGAGCTATGGCTACACCTTC. It codes for CASSHDARQSYGYTF.

This clonotype has only one observation. V is TRBV7-2 and J is TRBJ2-3; TRBD1 agrees at 7 bases. With V trimmed by 7 bases and J by 2 bases, 6 bases remained unmatched. CDR1 and CDR2 from the germline V gene are SGHTA and FQGNSA. CDR3 length equals 14 residues. CDR3 sequence: CASTRDRFTDTQYF. In DNA form, the CDR3 reads TGTGCCAGCACCCGGGACAGATTCACAGATACGCAGTATTTT.

J is TRBJ2-3 and V is TRBV29-1; possible D gene TRBD2, 5 bases. This CDR3 spans 15 amino acids. Trimming removed 3 bases from V and 0 bases from J, with 13 bases in between. In germline, CDR1 is SQVTM, CDR2 ANQGSEA. The CDR3 spells CSVDSAVASTDTQYF. The CDR3, as DNA: TGCAGCGTTGATAGCGCCGTGGCTAGCACAGATACGCAGTATTTT.

The chain links TRBV12-3 or TRBV12-4 to TRBJ2-7; D tentatively reads TRBD1 or TRBD2 (5 bases each). CDR3 size: 14 residues. V was pared by 5 bases and J by 3 bases, with 14 bases between. CDR3 protein: CASSPDLGVYEQYF. The DNA for the CDR3 is TGTGCCAGCAGTCCCGACCTGGGGGTCTACGAGCAGTACTTC.

The chain carries TRBV7-9 and TRBJ1-1, with unresolved D. Per germline, CDR1 SEHNR and CDR2 FQNEAQ (reference sequence). V was pared by 6 bases and J by 3 bases, with 14 bases between. The CDR3 is 14 amino acids. Here the CDR3 reads CASRVGAEDTEAFF. CDR3 DNA: TGTGCCAGCAGGGTAGGCGCGGAGGACACTGAAGCTTTCTTT.

This chain uses TRBV29-1 with TRBJ1-2; 12 positions match TRBD1. The trim removed 8 bases at V and 10 bases at J, leaving 11 bases unmatched. The CDR3 spans 13 residues. In germline, CDR1 is SQVTM, CDR2 ANQGSEA. CDR3 nucleotides: TGCAGCCTCCAGGCCGGGACAGGGGGCGACTACACCTTC. This sequence encodes CSLQAGTGGDYTF.

This chain uses TRBV29-1 with TRBJ1-2, with a possible D match to TRBD1 (6 bases). The V gene's germline CDR1 is SQVTM and CDR2 ANQGSEA. Trimming shortened V by 6 bases and J by 4 bases, and 21 bases separated the two germline ends. The CDR3 sequence is 15 residues long. CDR3 coding DNA: TGCAGCGTAGAACGAGGGACACCCCACTTCTATGGCTACACCTTC. Amino acid sequence: CSVERGTPHFYGYTF.

V is TRBV11-2 and J is TRBJ2-3, with 12 bases fitting TRBD2. Trimming took 5 bases from V and 12 from J; bases not matched to a gene: 9. This CDR3 contains 14 residues. Germline V gene sequence: CDR1 SGHAT, CDR2 FQNNGV. The CDR3 is CASSDPRLAGVQYF. The CDR3 DNA reads TGTGCCAGCAGCGATCCACGACTAGCGGGAGTCCAGTATTTT.

This clonotype has just a few counts. This chain joins TRBV12-3 or TRBV12-4 and TRBJ2-3; D unclear. The CDR3 is made up of 11 amino acids. Trimming took off 3 bases at V and 7 bases at J, with 5 bases between the two ends. CDR3 protein: CASSFGNTQYF. Here the CDR3 DNA reads TGTGCCAGCAGTTTCGGAAATACGCAGTATTTT.

The chain has TRBV20-1 and TRBJ1-6, with D possibly matching TRBD1 (5 bases). The CDR3 has 16 amino acids. Trimming left V 3 bases short and J 3 bases short, with 15 bases between. Germline CDR1 DFQATT, CDR2 SNEGSKA (reference sequence). The chain's CDR3 is CSASRQRGDYNSPLHF. DNA for the CDR3: TGCAGTGCTAGCCGACAGCGAGGGGACTATAATTCACCCCTCCACTTT.

The chain's CDR3 is CASSTGYSNQPQHF. CDR3 sequence (DNA): TGCGCCAGCAGTACAGGGTATAGCAATCAGCCCCAGCATTTT. The chain has TRBV5-1 and TRBJ1-5; tentatively, D is TRBD1 (6 bases). V was shortened by 5 bases and J by 0 bases, with 9 bases between the two germline ends. The germline CDR1 and CDR2 sequences are SGHRS and YFSETQ. The CDR3 runs to 14 residues.

Note on this clonotype: One end of the junction fails to match germline, which may point to a read error. The chain couples TRBV5-1 to TRBJ2-1, with TRBD2 matching over 9 bases. Germline CDR1 reads SGHRS; CDR2 reads YFSETQ. The length of the CDR3 is 15 residues. The CDR3 here is CTSIGRREGYNEQFF. CDR3 in DNA: TGCACCAGCATTGGTCGGCGGGAGGGTTACAATGAGCAGTTCTTC.

The chain joins TRBV14 to TRBJ1-1, with no clear D. The V gene lost 0 bases and the J gene lost 0 bases, with 5 bases spanning the gap. Germline V gene data show CDR1 as SGHDN and CDR2 as FVKESK. This CDR3 region has 14 residues. This CDR3 reads CASSQEGLNTEAFF. The CDR3 bases are TGTGCCAGCAGCCAAGAGGGTTTGAACACTGAAGCTTTCTTT.

The chain uses TRBV15 and TRBJ2-3; tentatively, D is TRBD1 (5 bases). Trimming removed 1 base from V and 6 bases from J, with 17 bases in between. The CDR3 is 16 amino acids. Germline CDR1 LNHNV, CDR2 YYDKDF (reference sequence). CDR3 sequence: CATSRGLGSAGDTQYF. In DNA form, the CDR3 reads TGTGCCACCAGCAGAGGACTGGGCTCTGCAGGGGATACGCAGTATTTT.

CDR3 sequence: CASSLSGGGEAFF. The CDR3 DNA sequence: TGTGCCAGCAGTTTGTCCGGAGGGGGTGAAGCTTTCTTT. The chain couples TRBV12-3 or TRBV12-4 to TRBJ1-1, with D possibly being TRBD1 (6 bases). V was shortened by 3 bases and J by 7 bases, with 12 bases between the two germline ends. The CDR3 spans 13 residues.

The chain couples TRBV4-3 to TRBJ2-5, with a weak D call TRBD1 (5 bases). V lost 1 base, J lost 4 bases, and 13 bases lay in between. The CDR3 runs 15 residues. Germline values: CDR1 LGHNA, CDR2 YSLEER. As DNA, the CDR3 is TGCGCCAGCAGCCAAGGGCTGGACCAGGGAGAGACCCAGTACTTC. Its translation: CASSQGLDQGETQYF.

The chain couples TRBV20-1 to TRBJ2-6; 9 positions agree with TRBD2. V shed 6 bases and J 3 bases; nucleotides not matched to a gene: 18. Looked up from germline, CDR1 is DFQATT and CDR2 is SNEGSKA (reference sequence). The CDR3 contains 19 residues. The CDR3 DNA sequence: TGCAGTGCCACGGAAGGGTTCTCGCGGGGGGGCGTTGGGGCCAACGTCCTGACTTTC. This encodes CSATEGFSRGGVGANVLTF.

The chain carries TRBV13 and TRBJ2-3; D possibly matches TRBD1 or TRBD2 (5 bases each). The CDR3 loop spans 17 amino acids. The germline gives CDR1 PRHDT, CDR2 FYEKMQ (reference sequence). V was clipped by 4 bases and J by 3 bases, with 20 bases between them. The CDR3 DNA follows: TGTGCCAGCAGCTCCTCGACCGGGACCCAGGAAACAGATACGCAGTATTTT. Amino acid sequence: CASSSSTGTQETDTQYF.

The rearrangement joins TRBV27 to TRBJ2-4; D not resolved. The last part of the DNA fits TRBJ2-7 better; the J call may be wrong. From germline, CDR1 is MNHEY and CDR2 SMNVEV (reference sequence). This CDR3 is 12 amino acids long. The DNA for the CDR3 is TGTGCCAGCAACCTGACCCGCTACGAGCAGTACTTC. Encoded protein: CASNLTRYEQYF.

The table lists this clonotype with a few counts. The chain couples TRBV27 to TRBJ2-3, with TRBD2 matching over 7 bases. This CDR3 is 16 amino acids long. The V gene end was trimmed by 8 bases and the J gene end by 4 bases; junction bases not matched to a gene: 15. The germline V gene encodes CDR1 MNHEY and CDR2 SMNVEV (reference sequence). This chain's CDR3 is CASAFTLGGGPDTQYF. The CDR3 nucleotides are TGTGCCAGCGCCTTTACACTAGGCGGGGGTCCAGATACGCAGTATTTT.

The table lists this clonotype with a few counts. The chain is built from TRBV7-9 and TRBJ2-7; D remains ambiguous. CDR3 length: 15 amino acids. From germline, CDR1 is SEHNR and CDR2 FQNEAQ (reference sequence). Trimming took off 5 bases at V and 2 bases at J, with 16 bases between the two ends. DNA of the CDR3: TGTGCCAGCAGCCCTACCAGAGACGGACCCTACGAGCAGTACTTC. This codes for CASSPTRDGPYEQYF.

This clonotype turned up a few times. This chain connects TRBV5-6 to TRBJ2-7; 9 nucleotides agree with TRBD1. CDR1 is SGHDT, CDR2 YYEEEE, per germline. This CDR3 has 16 residues. Trimming cost V 4 bases and J 2 bases; bases outside gene matches: 10. The CDR3 DNA follows: TGTGCCAGCAGCCACACGGACAGGGGAAGCCCCTACGAGCAGTACTTC. It translates to CASSHTDRGSPYEQYF. Full variable domain (missing parts from reference TRBV5-6 and TRBJ2-7): DAGVTQSPTHLIKTRGQQVTLRCSPKSGHDTVSWYQQALGQGPQFIFQYYEEEERQRGNFPDRFSGHQFPNYSSELNVNALLLGDSALYLCASSHTDRGSPYEQYFGPGTRLTVT.

The rearrangement uses TRBV27 and TRBJ2-1, with D possibly TRBD2 on 5 matching bases. Matching the DNA end better, TRBJ2-7 makes the J call doubtful. CDR3 length equals 13 residues. Per germline, CDR1 MNHEY and CDR2 SMNVEV (reference sequence). The chain's CDR3 is CASSLREYNEQYF. In DNA, the CDR3 is TGTGCCAGCAGTTTAAGGGAGTACAATGAGCAGTACTTC.